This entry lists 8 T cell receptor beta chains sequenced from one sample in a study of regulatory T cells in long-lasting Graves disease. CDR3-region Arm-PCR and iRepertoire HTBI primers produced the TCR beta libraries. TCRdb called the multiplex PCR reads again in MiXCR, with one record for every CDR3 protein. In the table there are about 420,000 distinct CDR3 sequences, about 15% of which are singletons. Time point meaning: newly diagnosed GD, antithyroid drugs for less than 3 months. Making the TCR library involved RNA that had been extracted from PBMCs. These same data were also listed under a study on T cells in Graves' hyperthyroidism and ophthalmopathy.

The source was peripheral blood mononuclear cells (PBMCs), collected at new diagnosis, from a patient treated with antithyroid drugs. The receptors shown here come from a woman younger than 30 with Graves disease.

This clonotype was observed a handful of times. This CDR3 reads CASGSSGQGFSGANVLTF. CDR3 sequence (DNA): TGTGCCAGCGGTTCGTCGGGACAGGGATTCTCTGGGGCCAACGTCCTGACTTTC. The gene calls are TRBV28 and TRBJ2-6; 9 bases align to TRBD1. Germline trimming cut 8 bases from V and 0 bases from J; bases unmatched to any gene: 11. The CDR3 extends over 18 amino acids. Germline V CDR1 and CDR2: MDHEN, SYDVKM.

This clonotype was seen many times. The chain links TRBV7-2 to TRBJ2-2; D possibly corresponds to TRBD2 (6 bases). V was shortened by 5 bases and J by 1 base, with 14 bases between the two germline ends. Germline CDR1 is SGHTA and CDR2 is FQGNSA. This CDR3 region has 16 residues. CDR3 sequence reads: CASSLRTILNTGELFF. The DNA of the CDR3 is TGTGCCAGCAGCCTCAGGACTATCCTGAACACCGGGGAGCTGTTTTTT.

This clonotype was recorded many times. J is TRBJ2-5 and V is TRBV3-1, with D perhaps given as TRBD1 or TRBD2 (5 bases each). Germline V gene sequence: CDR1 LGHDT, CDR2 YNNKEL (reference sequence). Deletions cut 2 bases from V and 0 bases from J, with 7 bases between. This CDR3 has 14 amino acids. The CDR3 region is CASSQQGDQETQYF. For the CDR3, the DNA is TGTGCCAGCAGCCAACAGGGAGACCAAGAGACCCAGTACTTC.

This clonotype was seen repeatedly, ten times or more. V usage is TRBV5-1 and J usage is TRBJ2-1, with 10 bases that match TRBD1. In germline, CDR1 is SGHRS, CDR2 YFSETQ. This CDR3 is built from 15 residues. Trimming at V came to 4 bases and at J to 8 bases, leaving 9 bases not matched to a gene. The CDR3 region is CASSGTGAESDEQFF. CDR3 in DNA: TGCGCCAGCAGCGGGACAGGGGCCGAAAGCGATGAGCAGTTCTTC. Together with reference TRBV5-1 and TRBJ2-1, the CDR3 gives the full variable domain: KAGVTQTPRYLIKTRGQQVTLSCSPISGHRSVSWYQQTPGQGLQFLFEYFSETQRNKGNFPGRFSGRQFSNSRSEMNVSTLELGDSALYLCASSGTGAESDEQFFGPGTRLTVL.

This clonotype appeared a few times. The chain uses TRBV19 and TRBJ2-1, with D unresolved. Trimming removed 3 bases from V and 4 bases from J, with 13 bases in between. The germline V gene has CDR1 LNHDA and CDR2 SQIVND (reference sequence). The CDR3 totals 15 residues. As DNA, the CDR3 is TGTGCCAGTAGTATCAGCCTGATACCTTACAATGAGCAGTTCTTC. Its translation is CASSISLIPYNEQFF.

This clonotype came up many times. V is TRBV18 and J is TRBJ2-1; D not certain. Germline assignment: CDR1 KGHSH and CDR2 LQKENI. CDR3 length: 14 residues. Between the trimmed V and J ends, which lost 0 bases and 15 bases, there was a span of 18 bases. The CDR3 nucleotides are TGTGCCAGCTCACCACCAGTTGGTCCCGGTTTTTGGTTCTTC. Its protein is CASSPPVGPGFWFF.

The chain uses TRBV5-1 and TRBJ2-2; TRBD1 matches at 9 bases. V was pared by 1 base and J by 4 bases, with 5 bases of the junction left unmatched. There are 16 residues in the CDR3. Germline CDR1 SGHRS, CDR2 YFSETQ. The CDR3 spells CASSLLTGGSTGELFF. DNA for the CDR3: TGCGCCAGCAGCTTGTTGACAGGGGGTAGCACCGGGGAGCTGTTTTTT. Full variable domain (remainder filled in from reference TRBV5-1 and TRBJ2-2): KAGVTQTPRYLIKTRGQQVTLSCSPISGHRSVSWYQQTPGQGLQFLFEYFSETQRNKGNFPGRFSGRQFSNSRSEMNVSTLELGDSALYLCASSLLTGGSTGELFFGEGSRLTVL.

DNA for the CDR3: TGTGCCAGCAGCGCTAGCCCTACCGGGACTATCTACGAGCAGTACTTC. It translates to CASSASPTGTIYEQYF. The rearrangement links TRBV7-9 to TRBJ2-7, with 7 bases fitting TRBD2. J was trimmed by 3 bases and V by 5 bases; bases with no gene match: 13. Looked up from germline, CDR1 is SEHNR and CDR2 is FQNEAQ (reference sequence). CDR3 length: 16 amino acids.